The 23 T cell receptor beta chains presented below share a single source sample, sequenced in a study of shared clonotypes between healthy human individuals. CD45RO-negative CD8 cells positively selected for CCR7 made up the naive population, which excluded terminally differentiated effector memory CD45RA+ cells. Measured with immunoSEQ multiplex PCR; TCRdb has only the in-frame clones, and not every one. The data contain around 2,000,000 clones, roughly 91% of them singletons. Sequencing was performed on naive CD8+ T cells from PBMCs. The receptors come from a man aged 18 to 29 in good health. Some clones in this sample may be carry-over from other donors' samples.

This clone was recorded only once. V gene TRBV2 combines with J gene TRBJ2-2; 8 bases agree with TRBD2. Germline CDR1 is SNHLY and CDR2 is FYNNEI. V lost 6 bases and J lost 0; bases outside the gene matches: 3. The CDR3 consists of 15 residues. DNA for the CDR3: TGTGCCAGCAGGAGACTAGCGACGAACACCGGGGAGCTGTTTTTT. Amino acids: CASRRLATNTGELFF. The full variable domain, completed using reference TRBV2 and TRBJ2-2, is EPEVTQTPSHQVTQMGQEVILRCVPISNHLYFYWYRQILGQKVEFLVSFYNNEISEKSEIFDDQFSVERPDGSNFTLKIRSTKLEDSAMYFCASRRLATNTGELFFGEGSRLTVL.

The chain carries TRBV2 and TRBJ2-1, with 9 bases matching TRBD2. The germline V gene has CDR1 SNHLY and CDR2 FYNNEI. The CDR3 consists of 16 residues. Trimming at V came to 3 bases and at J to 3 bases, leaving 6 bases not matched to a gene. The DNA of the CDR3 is TGTGCCAGCAGTGATCAATTAGCGGGGGACTACAATGAGCAGTTCTTC. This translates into CASSDQLAGDYNEQFF.

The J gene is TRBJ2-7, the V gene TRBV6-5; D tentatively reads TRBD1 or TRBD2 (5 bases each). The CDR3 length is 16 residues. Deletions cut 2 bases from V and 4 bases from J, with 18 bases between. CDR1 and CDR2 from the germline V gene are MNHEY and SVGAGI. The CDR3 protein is CASSYRAGAKRYEQYF. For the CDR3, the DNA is TGTGCCAGCAGTTACCGGGCCGGGGCCAAGAGATACGAGCAGTACTTC.

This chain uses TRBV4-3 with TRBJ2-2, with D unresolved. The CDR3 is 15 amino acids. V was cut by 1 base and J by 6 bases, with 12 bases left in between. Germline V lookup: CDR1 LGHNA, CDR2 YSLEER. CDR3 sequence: CASSQVSSGPGELFF. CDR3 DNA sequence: TGCGCCAGCAGCCAAGTCAGTTCGGGTCCCGGGGAGCTGTTTTTT.

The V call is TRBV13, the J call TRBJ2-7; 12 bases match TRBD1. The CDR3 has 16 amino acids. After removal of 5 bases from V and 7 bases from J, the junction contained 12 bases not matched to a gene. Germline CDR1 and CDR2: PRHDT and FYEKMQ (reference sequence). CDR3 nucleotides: TGTGCCAGCAGCGGGACAGGGGGCCCGGGCGTCGAGGAGCAGTACTTC. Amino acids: CASSGTGGPGVEEQYF.

CDR3 DNA: TGTGCCACCTTACTCTTAGAGGGCCTAGCGGGAGCAACCGGGGAGCTGTTTTTT. The encoded protein is CATLLLEGLAGATGELFF. The rearrangement uses TRBV7-8 and TRBJ2-2; 10 bases agree with TRBD2. Unmatched junction bases numbered 19, after V lost 10 bases and J lost 5 bases. CDR3 length equals 18 residues. The germline V gene has CDR1 SGHVS and CDR2 FQNEAQ. Full variable domain (outside the CDR3, taken from reference TRBV7-8 and TRBJ2-2): GAGVSQSPRYKVAKRGQDVALRCDPISGHVSLFWYQQALGQGPEFLTYFQNEAQLDKSGLPSDRFFAERPEGSVSTLKIQRTQQEDSAVYLCATLLLEGLAGATGELFFGEGSRLTVL.

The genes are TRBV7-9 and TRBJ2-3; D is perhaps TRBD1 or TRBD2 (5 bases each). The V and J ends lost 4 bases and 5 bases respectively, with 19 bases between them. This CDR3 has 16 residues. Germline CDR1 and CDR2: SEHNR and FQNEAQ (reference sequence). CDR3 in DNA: TGTGCCAGCAGCTCTACCCTCCGGGACCCTCGAGATACGCAGTATTTT. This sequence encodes CASSSTLRDPRDTQYF.

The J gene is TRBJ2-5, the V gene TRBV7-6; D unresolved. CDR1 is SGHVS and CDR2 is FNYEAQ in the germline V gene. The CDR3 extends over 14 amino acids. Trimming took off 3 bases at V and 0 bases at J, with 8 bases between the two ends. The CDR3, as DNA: TGTGCCAGCAGCTTCCCCCGGTACCAAGAGACCCAGTACTTC. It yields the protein CASSFPRYQETQYF.

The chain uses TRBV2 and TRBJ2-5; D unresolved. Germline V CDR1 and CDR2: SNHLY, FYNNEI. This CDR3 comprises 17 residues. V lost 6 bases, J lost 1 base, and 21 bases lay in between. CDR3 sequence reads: CASRISSGLGTQETQYF. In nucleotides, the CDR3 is TGTGCCAGCAGGATATCTTCCGGTTTGGGAACCCAAGAGACCCAGTACTTC.

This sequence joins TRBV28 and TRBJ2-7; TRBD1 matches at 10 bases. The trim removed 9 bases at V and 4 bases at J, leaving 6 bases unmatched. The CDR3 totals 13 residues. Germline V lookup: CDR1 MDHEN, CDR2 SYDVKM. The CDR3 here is CASYGQGEYEQYF. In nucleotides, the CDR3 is TGTGCCAGTTACGGACAGGGGGAATACGAGCAGTACTTC.

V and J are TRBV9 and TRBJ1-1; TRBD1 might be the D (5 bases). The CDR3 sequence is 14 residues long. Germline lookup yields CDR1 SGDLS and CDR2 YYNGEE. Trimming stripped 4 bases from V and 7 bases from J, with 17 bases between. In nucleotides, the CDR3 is TGTGCCAGCAGCCCCGCCGCCGGGGGGGGTGAAGCTTTCTTT. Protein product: CASSPAAGGGEAFF.

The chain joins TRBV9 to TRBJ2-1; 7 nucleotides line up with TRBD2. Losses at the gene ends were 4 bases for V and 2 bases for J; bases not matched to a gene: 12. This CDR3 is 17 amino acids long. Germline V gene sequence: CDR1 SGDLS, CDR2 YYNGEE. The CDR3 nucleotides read TGTGCCAGCAGCCCCCACCTTTCTAGCGGACCCTACAATGAGCAGTTCTTC. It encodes CASSPHLSSGPYNEQFF.

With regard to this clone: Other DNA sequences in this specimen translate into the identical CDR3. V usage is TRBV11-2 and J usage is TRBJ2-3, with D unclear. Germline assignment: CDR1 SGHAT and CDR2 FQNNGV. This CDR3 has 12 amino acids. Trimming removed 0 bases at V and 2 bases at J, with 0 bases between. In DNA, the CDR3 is TGTGCCAGCAGCTTAGACACAGATACGCAGTATTTT. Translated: CASSLDTDTQYF.

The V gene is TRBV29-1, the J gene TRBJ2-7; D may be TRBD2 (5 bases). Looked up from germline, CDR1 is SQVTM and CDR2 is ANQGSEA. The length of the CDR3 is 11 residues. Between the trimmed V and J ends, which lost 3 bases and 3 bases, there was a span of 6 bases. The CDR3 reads CSVDGDYEQYF. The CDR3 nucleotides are TGCAGCGTTGACGGGGACTACGAGCAGTACTTC.

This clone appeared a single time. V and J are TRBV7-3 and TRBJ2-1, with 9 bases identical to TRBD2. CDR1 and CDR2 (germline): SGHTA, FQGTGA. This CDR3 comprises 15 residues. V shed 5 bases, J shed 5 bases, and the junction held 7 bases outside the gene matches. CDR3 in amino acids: CASSRLAGPNNEQFF. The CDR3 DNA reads TGTGCCAGCAGCCGTCTAGCGGGGCCAAACAATGAGCAGTTCTTC.

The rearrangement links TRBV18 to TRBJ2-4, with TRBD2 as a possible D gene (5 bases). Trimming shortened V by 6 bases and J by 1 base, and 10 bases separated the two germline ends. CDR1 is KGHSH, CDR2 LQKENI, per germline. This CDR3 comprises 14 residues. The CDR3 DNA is TGTGCCAGCTCCGTTGGGGAGGCCAAAAACATTCAGTACTTC. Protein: CASSVGEAKNIQYF.

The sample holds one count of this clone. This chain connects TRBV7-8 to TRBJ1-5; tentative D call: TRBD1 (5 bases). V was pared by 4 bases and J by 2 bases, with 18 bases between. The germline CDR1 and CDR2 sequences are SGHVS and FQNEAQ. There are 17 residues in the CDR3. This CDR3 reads CASSSGPGGVGNQPQHF. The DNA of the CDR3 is TGTGCCAGCAGCTCGGGACCCGGCGGAGTGGGCAATCAGCCCCAGCATTTT.

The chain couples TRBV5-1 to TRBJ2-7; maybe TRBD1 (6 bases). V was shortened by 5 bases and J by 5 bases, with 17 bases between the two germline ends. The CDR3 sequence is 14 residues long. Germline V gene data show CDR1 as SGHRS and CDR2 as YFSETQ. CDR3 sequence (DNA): TGCGCCAGCAGACCGGGACAAGGGATCCACGAGCAGTACTTC. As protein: CASRPGQGIHEQYF.

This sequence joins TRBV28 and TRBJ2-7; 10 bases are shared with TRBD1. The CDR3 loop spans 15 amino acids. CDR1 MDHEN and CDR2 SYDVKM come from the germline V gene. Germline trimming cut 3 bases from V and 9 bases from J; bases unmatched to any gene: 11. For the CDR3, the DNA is TGTGCCAGCAGTTTTATTGGACAGGGGGGACGCGGGCAGTACTTC. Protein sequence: CASSFIGQGGRGQYF.

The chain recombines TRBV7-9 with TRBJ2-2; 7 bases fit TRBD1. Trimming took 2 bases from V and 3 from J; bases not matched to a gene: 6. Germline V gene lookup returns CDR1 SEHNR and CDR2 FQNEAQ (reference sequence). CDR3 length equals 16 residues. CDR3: CASSLSPRGYTGELFF. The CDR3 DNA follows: TGTGCCAGCAGCTTATCCCCCAGGGGGTACACCGGGGAGCTGTTTTTT.

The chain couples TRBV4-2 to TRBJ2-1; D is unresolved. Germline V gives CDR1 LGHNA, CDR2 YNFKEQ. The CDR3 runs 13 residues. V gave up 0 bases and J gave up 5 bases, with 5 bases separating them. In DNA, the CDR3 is TGTGCCAGCAGCCAAGATGGGGACAATGAGCAGTTCTTC. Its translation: CASSQDGDNEQFF.

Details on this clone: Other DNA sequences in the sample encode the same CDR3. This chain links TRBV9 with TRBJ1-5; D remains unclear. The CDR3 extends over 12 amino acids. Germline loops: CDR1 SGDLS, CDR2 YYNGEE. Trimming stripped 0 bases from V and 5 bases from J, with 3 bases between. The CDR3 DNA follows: TGTGCCAGCAGCGTAGGCGATCAGCCCCAGCATTTT. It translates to CASSVGDQPQHF. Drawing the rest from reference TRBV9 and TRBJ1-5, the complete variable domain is DSGVTQTPKHLITATGQRVTLRCSPRSGDLSVYWYQQSLDQGLQFLIQYYNGEERAKGNILERFSAQQFPDLHSELNLSSLELGDSALYFCASSVGDQPQHFGDGTRLSIL.

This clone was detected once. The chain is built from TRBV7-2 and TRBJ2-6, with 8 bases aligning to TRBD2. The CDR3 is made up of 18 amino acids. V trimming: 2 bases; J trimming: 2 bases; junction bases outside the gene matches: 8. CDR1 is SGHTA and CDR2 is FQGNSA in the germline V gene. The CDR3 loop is CASSLSGTSLAGANVLTF. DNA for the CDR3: TGTGCCAGCAGCTTAAGTGGGACTAGTCTCGCTGGGGCCAACGTCCTGACTTTC.